What follows describes a single T cell receptor (beta chain). TCRdb itself ran the 5' RACE reads through MiXCR, one entry per CDR3 protein. The repertoire has around 450,000 distinct CDR3 sequences, 20% of them found once; the top ten carry 8.4%. This sample is drawn from a study of T-cell memory formation after mild COVID-19. The V gene lost 6 bases and the J gene lost 7 bases, with 15 bases spanning the gap. CDR3 length: 14 amino acids. V gene TRBV12-3 or TRBV12-4 combines with J gene TRBJ1-4, with TRBD1 as a possible D gene (5 bases). This sequence originates from an adult woman who had mild COVID-19 (a few samples of this study predate the infection). Cell type and time point are not known. Sequenced sample: PBMCs or a T cell subset sorted from them (not recorded which). CDR3 residues: CASRFGGGSEKLFF. The CDR3 nucleotides read TGTGCCAGCAGGTTCGGGGGGGGTAGTGAAAAACTGTTTTTT.